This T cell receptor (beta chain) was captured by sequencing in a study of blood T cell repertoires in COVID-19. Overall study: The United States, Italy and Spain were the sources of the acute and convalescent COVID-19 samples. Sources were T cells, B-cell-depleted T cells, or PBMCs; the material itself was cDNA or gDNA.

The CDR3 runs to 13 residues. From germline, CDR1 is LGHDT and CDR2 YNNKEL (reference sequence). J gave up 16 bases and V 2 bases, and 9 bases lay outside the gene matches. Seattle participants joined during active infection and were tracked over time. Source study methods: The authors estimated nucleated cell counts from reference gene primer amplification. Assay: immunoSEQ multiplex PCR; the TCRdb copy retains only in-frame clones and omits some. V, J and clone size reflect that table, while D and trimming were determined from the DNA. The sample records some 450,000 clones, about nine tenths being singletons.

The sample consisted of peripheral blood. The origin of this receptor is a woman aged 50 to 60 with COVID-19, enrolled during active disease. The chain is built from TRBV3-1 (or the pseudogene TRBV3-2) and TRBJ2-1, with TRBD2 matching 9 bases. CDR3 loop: CASSQSAGGPLFF. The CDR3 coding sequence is TGTGCCAGCAGCCAAAGTGCGGGGGGGCCTCTCTTCTTC.